This T cell receptor beta chain was sequenced for a study of OX40 agonist ivuxolimab in advanced cancers. The overall study: The patients got ivuxolimab, which is an agonistic anti-OX40 (CD134) antibody. Earlier treatment with anti-PD-1, anti-PD-L1 or anti-CTLA-4 was permitted, and roughly 40% had received some.

With regard to this clone: Antigen unknown.

Broader study findings: No determination was made of the antigen specificity of the expanded peripheral T cells.

Germline V gene data show CDR1 as SGHNT and CDR2 as YYREEE (reference sequence). Trimming took off 3 bases at V and 5 bases at J, with 8 bases between the two ends. This CDR3 spans 13 amino acids. Repertoires were generated with immunoSEQ multiplex PCR, while TCRdb's copy carries only in-frame clones and drops some. The sample records tens of thousands of clones, 80% to 95% being singletons. The origin of this receptor is an adult with an advanced solid tumor such as melanoma, head and neck, liver or kidney cancer. The chain carries TRBV5-4 and TRBJ2-2; perhaps TRBD2 as D (6 bases). Sequencing was performed on CD4+ or CD8+ T cells sorted from blood, taken in a trial of the OX40 agonist ivuxolimab. The CDR3 region has the DNA TGTGCCAGCAGCTACCTAGCGACCGGGGAGCTGTTTTTT. Its protein product is CASSYLATGELFF.